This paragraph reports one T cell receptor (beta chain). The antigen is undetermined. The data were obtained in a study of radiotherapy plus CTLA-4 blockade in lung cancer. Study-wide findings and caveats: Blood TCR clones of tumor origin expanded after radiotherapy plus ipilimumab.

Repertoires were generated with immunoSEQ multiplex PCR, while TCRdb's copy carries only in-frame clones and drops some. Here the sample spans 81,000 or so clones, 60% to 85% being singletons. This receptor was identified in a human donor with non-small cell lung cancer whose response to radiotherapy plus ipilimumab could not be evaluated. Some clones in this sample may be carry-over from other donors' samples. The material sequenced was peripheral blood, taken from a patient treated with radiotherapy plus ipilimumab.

CDR3 sequence: CASSLGQANYGYTF. The DNA of the CDR3 is TGTGCCAGCAGCTTGGGTCAGGCTAACTATGGCTACACCTTC. V usage is TRBV5-6 and J usage is TRBJ1-2; D gene unclear. Germline V gene sequence: CDR1 SGHDT, CDR2 YYEEEE. The CDR3 contains 14 residues. V dropped 0 bases and J dropped 0 bases, with 6 bases sitting between them.